The 10 T cell receptor beta chains in this list originate from one sample, sequenced in a study of OX40 agonist ivuxolimab in advanced cancers. Assay used: immunoSEQ multiplex PCR; TCRdb lists only in-frame clones, some missing. This table has 55,000 to 85,000 clones, about nine tenths appearing once. This specimen was CD4+ or CD8+ T cells sorted from blood, taken in a trial of the OX40 agonist ivuxolimab. These receptors were obtained from an adult with an advanced solid tumor such as melanoma, head and neck, liver or kidney cancer.

This sequence joins TRBV28 and TRBJ1-3; unclear D gene. This CDR3 has 15 amino acids. V was shortened by 2 bases and J by 0 bases, with 8 bases between the two germline ends. CDR1 and CDR2 from the germline V gene are MDHEN and SYDVKM. CDR3 sequence reads: CASSLKRVSGNTIYF. CDR3 bases: TGTGCCAGCAGTTTAAAGAGAGTCTCTGGAAACACCATATATTTT.

The CDR3 is CASSWDTEAFF. CDR3 bases: TGTGCCAGCAGCTGGGACACTGAAGCTTTCTTT. This chain uses TRBV6-5 with TRBJ1-1; no clear D. Deletions cut 6 bases from V and 3 bases from J, with 5 bases between. Germline lookup yields CDR1 MNHEY and CDR2 SVGAGI. The CDR3 contains 11 residues.

The chain is built from TRBV19 and TRBJ2-1; maybe TRBD1 (6 bases). The CDR3 loop spans 16 amino acids. V lost 2 bases, J lost 2 bases, and 13 bases lay in between. The germline CDR1 and CDR2 sequences are LNHDA and SQIVND (reference sequence). CDR3 DNA: TGTGCCAGTAGTATACCGTACAGGGCCCCCTACAATGAGCAGTTCTTC. Translation: CASSIPYRAPYNEQFF.

The chain uses TRBV18 and TRBJ1-4; 8 bases align to TRBD1. This CDR3 has 17 residues. Germline V CDR1 and CDR2: KGHSH, LQKENI. V dropped 2 bases and J dropped 7; count of bases not matched to a gene: 12. CDR3 sequence (DNA): TGTGCCAGCTCACCAGACAGGGGAGGGCCGTGGAGTGAAAAACTGTTTTTT. Its translation: CASSPDRGGPWSEKLFF.

The chain combines TRBV6-6 with TRBJ2-7; D tentatively fits TRBD1 or TRBD2 (6 bases each). The germline V gene has CDR1 MNHNY and CDR2 SVGAGI (reference sequence). The CDR3 loop spans 13 amino acids. The ends were cut back, 6 bases at V and 5 bases at J, with 14 bases in the middle. The CDR3, as DNA: TGTGCCAGCAGCTCCGTGGGGGGCCACGAGCAGTACTTC. This sequence encodes CASSSVGGHEQYF.

This clone appeared once. The V gene is TRBV5-5, the J gene TRBJ2-2; 8 bases agree with TRBD1. The germline V gene has CDR1 SGHKS and CDR2 YYEKEE (reference sequence). The V gene end was trimmed by 1 base and the J gene end by 7 bases; junction bases not matched to a gene: 6. This CDR3 region has 15 residues. This CDR3 reads CASSLSGQGIGELFF. The CDR3 DNA reads TGTGCCAGCAGCTTGTCAGGACAGGGAATCGGGGAGCTGTTTTTT.

The chain employs TRBV28 and TRBJ1-2; no reliable D call. CDR3 size: 12 residues. The V and J ends lost 6 bases and 1 base respectively, with 6 bases between them. From germline, CDR1 is MDHEN and CDR2 SYDVKM. The CDR3 protein is CASRAVNYGYTF. In DNA form, the CDR3 reads TGTGCCAGCAGGGCGGTTAACTATGGCTACACCTTC.

J is TRBJ2-7 and V is TRBV14; D is possibly TRBD1 or TRBD2 (5 bases each). The germline V gene has CDR1 SGHDN and CDR2 FVKESK. This CDR3 has 19 residues. V shed 4 bases and J shed 3 bases, with 28 bases lying between them. CDR3 residues: CASSPKTSPRELADYEQYF. The CDR3 DNA reads TGTGCCAGCAGCCCCAAGACCTCACCCAGGGAGCTGGCCGACTACGAGCAGTACTTC.

The genes are TRBV7-2 and TRBJ1-5; no definite D call. This CDR3 comprises 13 residues. The germline gives CDR1 SGHTA, CDR2 FQGNSA. V was clipped by 4 bases and J by 5 bases, with 9 bases between them. The CDR3 region is CASSYQTDQPQHF. The CDR3 DNA follows: TGTGCCAGCAGCTACCAAACCGATCAGCCCCAGCATTTT.

The chain combines TRBV28 with TRBJ2-7, with 7 nucleotides matching TRBD1. The CDR3 length is 14 residues. Germline lookup yields CDR1 MDHEN and CDR2 SYDVKM. V trimming: 3 bases; J trimming: 5 bases; junction bases outside the gene matches: 7. Here the CDR3 reads CASSFQTGLNEQYF. The CDR3 DNA is TGTGCCAGCAGTTTTCAGACAGGGTTGAACGAGCAGTACTTC.